These 23 T cell receptor beta chains were sequenced from one sample in a study of cytomegalovirus exposure and HLA in healthy donors. The PCR ran on 60 Vbeta and 13 Jbeta primers. Method: immunoSEQ multiplex PCR; TCRdb's copy keeps in-frame clones and lacks some. The table lists roughly 180,000 clones, about 10% of them singletons. What was sequenced was PBMCs. The source of these receptors is a woman aged 25-40 years in good health and CMV-seropositive.

The J gene is TRBJ2-2, the V gene TRBV12-5; D uncertain. The CDR3 is made up of 13 amino acids. With 0 bases removed from V and 8 bases from J, the gap between germline ends came to 7 bases. Per the germline V gene, CDR1 is LGHNT and CDR2 is FRNRAP. The CDR3 sequence is CASGLVLGGELFF. CDR3 DNA: TGTGCTAGTGGTTTGGTGCTCGGGGGGGAGCTGTTTTTT. Full variable domain (rest looked up from reference TRBV12-5 and TRBJ2-2): DARVTQTPRHKVTEMGQEVTMRCQPILGHNTVFWYRQTMMQGLELLAYFRNRAPLDDSGMPKDRFSAEMPDATLATLKIQPSEPRDSAVYFCASGLVLGGELFFGEGSRLTVL.

This clone was seen a handful of times. This chain links TRBV15 with TRBJ1-5; D uncertain. Germline V gene lookup returns CDR1 LNHNV and CDR2 YYDKDF (reference sequence). Trimming shortened V by 6 bases and J by 4 bases, and 10 bases separated the two germline ends. CDR3 length: 13 residues. In DNA form, the CDR3 reads TGTGCCACCAGTCGGTTTCTGAATCAGCCCCAGCATTTT. Encoded protein: CATSRFLNQPQHF.

The chain combines TRBV30 with TRBJ1-2; 7 nucleotides match TRBD1. The CDR3 covers 17 residues. Per the germline V gene, CDR1 is GTSNPN and CDR2 is SVGIG (reference sequence). The V and J ends lost 6 bases and 0 bases, in that order; junction bases with no gene match: 16. The CDR3 protein is CACHTPGQTSSNYGYTF. For the CDR3, the DNA is TGTGCCTGTCATACACCGGGACAGACCTCATCTAACTATGGCTACACCTTC.

This clone was seen more than once but under ten times. The chain recombines TRBV11-2 with TRBJ2-5; 8 bases are shared with TRBD1. CDR3 length: 15 residues. V was pared by 1 base and J by 2 bases, with 3 bases of the junction left unmatched. Germline values: CDR1 SGHAT, CDR2 FQNNGV. The CDR3 DNA reads TGTGCCAGCAGCTTAGCTCGGACAGGGCAAGAGACCCAGTACTTC. This codes for CASSLARTGQETQYF.

The chain joins TRBV7-2 to TRBJ2-7; tentative D call: TRBD2 (5 bases). The germline CDR1 and CDR2 sequences are SGHTA and FQGNSA. The CDR3 is made up of 14 amino acids. V lost 1 base, J lost 0 bases, and 7 bases lay in between. CDR3 sequence reads: CASSLGTFSYEQYF. DNA for the CDR3: TGTGCCAGCAGCTTAGGGACTTTCTCCTACGAGCAGTACTTC.

This rearrangement joins TRBV25-1 to TRBJ2-5, with 11 bases matching TRBD1. There are 15 residues in the CDR3. From germline, CDR1 is MGHDK and CDR2 SYGVNS. J gave up 3 bases and V 6 bases, and 6 bases lay outside the gene matches. The CDR3 coding sequence is TGTGCCAGCAGATATAAGGGACAGGGGGAAGAGACCCAGTACTTC. Translated: CASRYKGQGEETQYF.

This chain uses TRBV5-1 with TRBJ2-1; 12 bases line up with TRBD2. The CDR3 consists of 17 residues. Germline CDR1 is SGHRS and CDR2 is YFSETQ. Trimming at V came to 2 bases and at J to 0 bases, leaving 3 bases not matched to a gene. Written as DNA, the CDR3 is TGCGCCAGCAGCTTCGCTAGCGGGAGGGTCTCCTACAATGAGCAGTTCTTC. This translates into CASSFASGRVSYNEQFF.

CDR3 nucleotide sequence: TGCAGCGTTGAAAGCGAACAGGGCTCCTACGAGCAGTACTTC. This translates into CSVESEQGSYEQYF. The V gene is TRBV29-1, the J gene TRBJ2-7, with a tentative D call TRBD1 (6 bases). Per the germline V gene, CDR1 is SQVTM and CDR2 is ANQGSEA. CDR3 length: 14 residues. V lost 2 bases to trimming and J lost 0 bases, with 11 bases between them.

V gene TRBV7-9 combines with J gene TRBJ1-3, with D uncertain. The V end lost 5 bases, the J end lost 1 base, and 9 bases lay between the germline ends. The CDR3 length is 14 residues. Germline CDR1 is SEHNR and CDR2 is FQNEAQ (reference sequence). CDR3 sequence: CASSRASSGNTIYF. The CDR3 nucleotides are TGTGCCAGCAGCCGTGCCAGTTCTGGAAACACCATATATTTT.

This clone has just a few counts. V is TRBV5-8 and J is TRBJ2-2; D unresolved. The germline CDR1 and CDR2 sequences are SGHTS and YDEGEE. V lost 4 bases to trimming and J lost 4 bases, with 5 bases between them. The CDR3 sequence is 12 residues long. CDR3 in amino acids: CASSPSTGELFF. The CDR3 DNA reads TGTGCCAGCAGCCCTTCCACCGGGGAGCTGTTTTTT.

This clone was counted only a few times. The chain recombines TRBV2 with TRBJ2-2; 8 bases fit TRBD1. This CDR3 is built from 16 residues. V trimming: 8 bases; J trimming: 4 bases; junction bases outside the gene matches: 12. The germline V gene encodes CDR1 SNHLY and CDR2 FYNNEI. CDR3 bases: TGTGCCAGCGGGGGGAAACAGGGGGGAATCACCGGGGAGCTGTTTTTT. This encodes CASGGKQGGITGELFF. The entire variable domain, with the rest obtained from reference TRBV2 and TRBJ2-2, is as follows: EPEVTQTPSHQVTQMGQEVILRCVPISNHLYFYWYRQILGQKVEFLVSFYNNEISEKSEIFDDQFSVERPDGSNFTLKIRSTKLEDSAMYFCASGGKQGGITGELFFGEGSRLTVL.

This clone was detected only a few times. The J gene is TRBJ2-2, the V gene TRBV7-9; D is possibly TRBD1 (5 bases). The germline V and J ends were trimmed by 5 bases and 5 bases, with 18 bases remaining between them. From germline, CDR1 is SEHNR and CDR2 FQNEAQ (reference sequence). The length of the CDR3 is 16 residues. CDR3 bases: TGTGCCAGCAGCCCAGATCCAGGGAAGGGAACCGGGGAGCTGTTTTTT. This sequence encodes CASSPDPGKGTGELFF.

The V and J genes are TRBV11-2 and TRBJ2-3, with 8 bases lining up with TRBD1. The V and J ends lost 6 bases and 5 bases, in that order; junction bases with no gene match: 7. This CDR3 contains 14 residues. The V gene's germline CDR1 is SGHAT and CDR2 FQNNGV. This CDR3 reads CASRPGTGQDTQYF. CDR3 DNA sequence: TGTGCCAGCAGGCCAGGGACAGGTCAAGATACGCAGTATTTT.

This clone was found a few times. Here the CDR3 DNA reads TGTGCCGGACGGGAGGGAAAGACCCAGTACTTC. It is translated as CAGREGKTQYF. This rearrangement joins TRBV6-1 to TRBJ2-5, with TRBD2 matching 8 bases. The CDR3 contains 11 residues. Trimming took 11 bases from V and 6 from J; bases not matched to a gene: 5. Looked up from germline, CDR1 is MNHNS and CDR2 is SASEGT.

The chain links TRBV7-2 to TRBJ1-1; 8 nucleotides line up with TRBD1. V dropped 5 bases and J dropped 1; count of bases not matched to a gene: 6. The germline V gene has CDR1 SGHTA and CDR2 FQGNSA. The CDR3 length is 15 residues. DNA for the CDR3: TGTGCCAGCAGCAGACAGGGGCTGGGGAACACTGAAGCTTTCTTT. It translates to CASSRQGLGNTEAFF.

The genes are TRBV27 and TRBJ1-6, with TRBD1 identical over 8 bases. Losses at the gene ends were 6 bases for V and 7 bases for J; bases not matched to a gene: 8. The CDR3 runs to 15 residues. The germline gives CDR1 MNHEY, CDR2 SMNVEV (reference sequence). The CDR3, as DNA: TGTGCCAGCAGGGACAGACAGGGGAGAAATTCACCCCTCCACTTT. It encodes CASRDRQGRNSPLHF.

J is TRBJ1-2 and V is TRBV25-1; TRBD1 aligns across 9 bases. CDR3 size: 18 residues. The ends lost 4 bases at V and 3 bases at J; junction bases unmatched: 15. CDR1 and CDR2 from the germline V gene are MGHDK and SYGVNS. The CDR3 here is CASSVPGQGGLGYYGYTF. As DNA, the CDR3 is TGTGCCAGCAGTGTTCCGGGACAGGGTGGATTAGGCTACTATGGCTACACCTTC.

The chain recombines TRBV6-5 with TRBJ1-1; D uncertain. Trimming left V 8 bases short and J 0 bases short, with 10 bases between. CDR3 length: 13 amino acids. Germline V lookup: CDR1 MNHEY, CDR2 SVGAGI. The CDR3 reads CASVGPMNTEAFF. In DNA form, the CDR3 reads TGTGCCAGCGTTGGCCCAATGAACACTGAAGCTTTCTTT.

In its sample, this clone was seen a few times. The gene calls are TRBV19 and TRBJ2-5; 9 nucleotides align to TRBD1. The CDR3 contains 13 residues. V lost 7 bases, J lost 5 bases, and 5 bases stayed unmatched. The germline gives CDR1 LNHDA, CDR2 SQIVND (reference sequence). In DNA, the CDR3 is TGTGCCAGTACTACAGGGGGCAGGGAGACCCAGTACTTC. It is translated as CASTTGGRETQYF. Full variable domain (rest looked up from reference TRBV19 and TRBJ2-5): DGGITQSPKYLFRKEGQNVTLSCEQNLNHDAMYWYRQDPGQGLRLIYYSQIVNDFQKGDIAEGYSVSREKKESFPLTVTSAQKNPTAFYLCASTTGGRETQYFGPGTRLLVL.

The gene calls are TRBV7-3 and TRBJ2-3; D unresolved. Germline V gene lookup returns CDR1 SGHTA and CDR2 FQGTGA. CDR3 length: 12 residues. V was trimmed by 1 base and J by 6 bases, leaving 5 bases between them. CDR3 loop: CASSLNRDTQYF. Here the CDR3 DNA reads TGTGCCAGCAGCTTAAATCGGGATACGCAGTATTTT.

Only a few counts were recorded for this clone. The rearrangement joins TRBV7-9 to TRBJ2-5; possible D gene TRBD1, 6 bases. Trimming removed 1 base from V and 5 bases from J, with 14 bases in between. The CDR3 has 15 amino acids. Per germline, CDR1 SEHNR and CDR2 FQNEAQ (reference sequence). CDR3 sequence reads: CASSLGTARRETQYF. The CDR3 bases are TGTGCCAGCAGCTTAGGGACAGCGCGGAGGGAGACCCAGTACTTC.

This clone was recorded a few times. The chain recombines TRBV19 with TRBJ2-2; D not resolved. The V gene's germline CDR1 is LNHDA and CDR2 SQIVND (reference sequence). There are 13 residues in the CDR3. The V end was cut by 7 bases, the J end by 5 bases, with 11 bases between. CDR3: CASTPWSTGELFF. The CDR3 nucleotides read TGTGCCAGTACCCCATGGAGTACCGGGGAGCTGTTTTTT.

A few counts support this clone. The rearrangement joins TRBV4-2 to TRBJ2-7; a weak D match, TRBD2 (6 bases). The CDR3 is 15 residues long. Germline CDR1 is LGHNA and CDR2 is YNFKEQ. V dropped 0 bases and J dropped 3 bases, with 12 bases sitting between them. The CDR3 is CASSQDEAGNYEQYF. CDR3 nucleotides: TGTGCCAGCAGCCAAGATGAGGCGGGAAACTACGAGCAGTACTTC.